Shown below are 15 T cell receptor beta chains from a single sample sequenced in a study of molecular identifiers for immune sequencing clone quantification. TCRdb reprocessed the PCR reads with MiXCR, giving one entry per CDR3 protein. The table includes 50,000 to 65,000 distinct CDR3 sequences, approximately 25% detected once. Input material: naive CD8+ T cells from blood, with Jurkat cell RNA spiked in. As to subset: FACS-sorted CD8+CD4-CCR7+CD45RA+ naive T cells. These receptors originate from a human donor in good health. Some libraries in this study had Jurkat cell RNA spiked in.

This clonotype came up many times. CDR3 in DNA: TGTGCCAGCAGACAGCAGAACACTGAAGCTTTCTTT. Translated: CASRQQNTEAFF. V gene TRBV27 combines with J gene TRBJ1-1; D is undetermined. CDR3 length: 12 amino acids. Trimming cost V 6 bases and J 1 base, with 6 bases left between them. Germline assignment: CDR1 MNHEY and CDR2 SMNVEV (reference sequence).

This clonotype was found a few times. A much larger clone lies a single base off, so this may be a read error. The conserved phenylalanine or tryptophan is not found at the CDR3 terminus, so this likely reflects a read error. This sequence joins TRBV20-1 and TRBJ2-3; D not resolved. This CDR3 region has 14 residues. CDR1 and CDR2 from the germline V gene are DFQATT and SNEGSKA (reference sequence). Trimming stripped 4 bases from V and 0 bases from J, with 11 bases between. This CDR3 reads CSANWGLSTDTQYL. The CDR3 nucleotides read TGCAGTGCTAATTGGGGTCTTAGCACAGATACGCAGTATCTT.

This clonotype was detected many times. The rearrangement links TRBV6-6 to TRBJ2-3, with D tentatively TRBD1 (5 bases). The CDR3 consists of 14 residues. The ends were cut back, 10 bases at V and 0 bases at J, with 14 bases in the middle. Germline CDR1 MNHNY, CDR2 SVGAGI (reference sequence). CDR3 DNA sequence: TGTGCCACTGGGGCACAGGCTAGCACAGATACGCAGTATTTT. Protein sequence: CATGAQASTDTQYF.

This clonotype was seen ten or more times. This sequence joins TRBV7-8 and TRBJ2-1; TRBD2 matches 14 bases. Germline assignment: CDR1 SGHVS and CDR2 FQNEAQ. J gave up 7 bases and V 5 bases, and 4 bases lay outside the gene matches. The CDR3 consists of 15 residues. The DNA for the CDR3 is TGTGCCAGCAGCCCGGGACTAGCGGGGGTTAATGAGCAGTTCTTC. Translated, it gives CASSPGLAGVNEQFF. Supplemented by reference TRBV7-8 and TRBJ2-1, the full variable domain reads GAGVSQSPRYKVAKRGQDVALRCDPISGHVSLFWYQQALGQGPEFLTYFQNEAQLDKSGLPSDRFFAERPEGSVSTLKIQRTQQEDSAVYLCASSPGLAGVNEQFFGPGTRLTVL.

The J gene is TRBJ2-1, the V gene TRBV4-3; 10 nucleotides agree with TRBD2. Germline V lookup: CDR1 LGHNA, CDR2 YSLEER. This CDR3 is built from 15 residues. The V and J ends lost 1 base and 7 bases, in that order; junction bases with no gene match: 4. The CDR3 DNA reads as TGCGCCAGCAGCCAAGGGAGCGGGGGGGCTAATGAGCAGTTCTTC. This gives the protein CASSQGSGGANEQFF.

This clonotype has at least ten counts. The CDR3 is CASSQGLSQFYEQYF. In nucleotides, the CDR3 is TGTGCCAGCAGCCAAGGCCTCTCGCAATTCTACGAGCAGTACTTC. This chain joins TRBV4-2 and TRBJ2-7; D unresolved. The CDR3 totals 15 residues. CDR1 and CDR2 (germline): LGHNA, YNFKEQ. V shed 1 base and J shed 3 bases, with 13 bases lying between them.

At least ten counts were recorded for this clonotype. The chain links TRBV15 to TRBJ2-2; D not resolved. Germline CDR1 is LNHNV and CDR2 is YYDKDF (reference sequence). The CDR3 length is 14 residues. The V end was cut by 6 bases, the J end by 7 bases, with 15 bases between. As DNA, the CDR3 is TGTGCCACCAGGGAGACGTGGGCTGGCGGGGAGCTGTTTTTT. The encoded protein is CATRETWAGGELFF.

This clonotype was detected ten times or more. The rearrangement uses TRBV6-5 and TRBJ1-1, with unresolved D. CDR3 length: 14 amino acids. V lost 9 bases, J lost 2 bases, and 16 bases lay in between. Germline V gene sequence: CDR1 MNHEY, CDR2 SVGAGI. CDR3 region: CASHNSGANTEAFF. For the CDR3, the DNA is TGTGCCAGTCACAATTCGGGAGCCAACACTGAAGCTTTCTTT.

This clonotype was observed many times. The rearrangement joins TRBV6-1 to TRBJ1-1, with D unclear. V shed 2 bases and J shed 0 bases, with 7 bases lying between them. The CDR3 length is 14 residues. The V gene's germline CDR1 is MNHNS and CDR2 SASEGT. CDR3 coding DNA: TGTGCCAGCAGTGAAAATAGGATGAACACTGAAGCTTTCTTT. Translating it yields CASSENRMNTEAFF.

In this sample, this clonotype turned up once. Being one base from a much bigger clone, this may be a read error. The DNA for the CDR3 is TGTGCCAGCAGCTTAGACGTGAACACCGGGGAGCCGTTTTTT. This codes for CASSLDVNTGEPFF. The genes are TRBV7-3 and TRBJ2-2; tentatively, D is TRBD2 (5 bases). The length of the CDR3 is 14 residues. Germline values: CDR1 SGHTA, CDR2 FQGTGA.

Comment on this clonotype: A much larger clone differs from this one at a single base, so this may be a read error. V and J are TRBV24-1 and TRBJ2-1, with D uncertain. The CDR3 loop spans 11 amino acids. Germline CDR1 reads KGHDR; CDR2 reads SFDVKD. CDR3 residues: CAASGGNEQFF. The CDR3 DNA reads TGTGCCGCCAGTGGTGGCAATGAGCAGTTCTTC.

This rearrangement joins TRBV4-2 to TRBJ2-4; D is tentatively TRBD1 or TRBD2 (6 bases each). Trimming cost V 1 base and J 8 bases, with 15 bases left between them. This CDR3 comprises 15 residues. Germline CDR1 reads LGHNA; CDR2 reads YNFKEQ. The CDR3 region is CASSQVRGLVDIQYF. For the CDR3, the DNA is TGTGCCAGCAGCCAAGTTCGGGGGCTGGTTGACATTCAGTACTTC.

As regards this clonotype: At one end the junction does not follow the germline gene, possibly because of a read error. This chain links TRBV7-2 with TRBJ2-5; TRBD2 aligns across 9 bases. The germline V gene has CDR1 SGHTA and CDR2 FQGNSA. The CDR3 sequence is 17 residues long. CDR3 residues: CASSSEQEREASEPQYF. Written as DNA, the CDR3 is TGTGCCAGCAGCTCCGAACAAGAGCGGGAGGCTTCAGAGCCCCAGTACTTC.

In its sample, this clonotype was seen many times. The chain employs TRBV7-2 and TRBJ2-3; TRBD2 agrees at 9 bases. Germline CDR1 and CDR2: SGHTA and FQGNSA. This CDR3 is built from 16 residues. V shed 1 base and J 5 bases; nucleotides not matched to a gene: 7. The CDR3 here is CASSLVGGRAVDTQYF. The DNA of the CDR3 is TGTGCCAGCAGCTTAGTCGGCGGGAGGGCCGTAGATACGCAGTATTTT.

As concerns this clonotype: This may be a read error, as it is one base from a much larger clone. This chain joins TRBV28 and TRBJ1-5; D uncertain. Germline lookup yields CDR1 MDHEN and CDR2 SYDVKM. This CDR3 has 14 amino acids. For the CDR3, the DNA is TGTGCCGGCAGTTCCCACCTGGACCATCAGCCCCAGCATTTT. Amino acids: CAGSSHLDHQPQHF.